These 25 T cell receptor beta chains originate from one sample sequenced in a study of cytomegalovirus exposure and HLA in healthy donors. Primers: 60 Vbeta forward and 13 Jbeta reverse. Produced via immunoSEQ multiplex PCR; TCRdb's table is partial and in-frame only. There are 85,000 to 120,000 clones in the sample; over 70% occur only once, and 0.65% to 0.85% lies in the top ten. Sequencing was carried out using PBMCs. The source is a boy younger than 18 in good health and CMV-seronegative.

This clone was found many times. The chain links TRBV4-3 to TRBJ1-5; no definite D call. The CDR3 loop spans 14 amino acids. V shed 1 base and J shed 1 base, with 5 bases lying between them. Germline V gene lookup returns CDR1 LGHNA and CDR2 YSLEER. The CDR3: CASSQGHSNQPQHF. DNA for the CDR3: TGCGCCAGCAGCCAAGGACACAGCAATCAGCCCCAGCATTTT.

This clone turned up a few times. In DNA form, the CDR3 reads TGTGCCAGCAGTGAGAACGAGAATCAGCCCCAGCATTTT. Its protein product is CASSENENQPQHF. The V and J genes are TRBV6-1 and TRBJ1-5; D ambiguous. The CDR3 runs to 13 residues. Germline V lookup: CDR1 MNHNS, CDR2 SASEGT. V lost 3 bases to trimming and J lost 4 bases, with 7 bases between them.

The rearrangement uses TRBV9 and TRBJ2-7; a weak D match, TRBD2 (5 bases). CDR3 length equals 13 residues. Germline loops: CDR1 SGDLS, CDR2 YYNGEE. The V end lost 1 base, the J end lost 6 bases, and 11 bases lay between the germline ends. CDR3: CASSVLRGSEQYF. In DNA, the CDR3 is TGTGCCAGCAGCGTATTAAGAGGGTCCGAGCAGTACTTC. The whole variable domain, filled in from reference TRBV9 and TRBJ2-7, reads DSGVTQTPKHLITATGQRVTLRCSPRSGDLSVYWYQQSLDQGLQFLIQYYNGEERAKGNILERFSAQQFPDLHSELNLSSLELGDSALYFCASSVLRGSEQYFGPGTRLTVT.

The rearrangement uses TRBV5-4 and TRBJ1-3; the D is unclear. The CDR3 extends over 16 amino acids. Trimming shortened V by 1 base and J by 0 bases, and 11 bases separated the two germline ends. Germline loops: CDR1 SGHNT, CDR2 YYREEE (reference sequence). The CDR3 nucleotides are TGTGCCAGCAGCTTGTCTCACCCGAGCTCTGGAAACACCATATATTTT. Its translation: CASSLSHPSSGNTIYF.

The V call is TRBV9, the J call TRBJ2-1; maybe TRBD1 (5 bases). This CDR3 is 13 amino acids long. The V end was cut by 0 bases, the J end by 7 bases, with 8 bases between. CDR1 and CDR2 from the germline V gene are SGDLS and YYNGEE. The chain's CDR3 is CASSVGSGNEQFF. The CDR3, as DNA: TGTGCCAGCAGCGTAGGTTCAGGGAATGAGCAGTTCTTC.

The rearrangement uses TRBV13 and TRBJ2-5, with 9 positions matching TRBD2. Germline-derived CDR1 and CDR2 are PRHDT and FYEKMQ (reference sequence). CDR3 length equals 14 residues. V dropped 8 bases and J dropped 2; count of bases not matched to a gene: 6. The DNA for the CDR3 is TGTGCCAGCCGGCGGGGGGGCTATCAAGAGACCCAGTACTTC. It specifies CASRRGGYQETQYF.

This clone was seen a handful of times. The V and J genes are TRBV4-3 and TRBJ1-2; 8 bases map to TRBD1. V lost 3 bases, J lost 4 bases, and 7 bases stayed unmatched. The CDR3 is 15 amino acids. The germline V gene encodes CDR1 LGHNA and CDR2 YSLEER. CDR3: CASSQGQALGYGYTF. The CDR3 nucleotides are TGCGCCAGCAGCCAGGGACAGGCTCTGGGCTATGGCTACACCTTC.

This clone was picked up a small number of times. V usage is TRBV7-2 and J usage is TRBJ1-5; TRBD1 aligns across 8 bases. Germline V gene sequence: CDR1 SGHTA, CDR2 FQGNSA. The CDR3 has 14 amino acids. The ends lost 3 bases at V and 6 bases at J; junction bases unmatched: 4. For the CDR3, the DNA is TGTGCCAGCAGCTTGGACAGGGAGACTCAGCCCCAGCATTTT. Amino acid sequence: CASSLDRETQPQHF. Using reference TRBV7-2 and TRBJ1-5 for the parts outside the CDR3, the full variable domain is GAGVSQSPSNKVTEKGKDVELRCDPISGHTALYWYRQSLGQGLEFLIYFQGNSAPDKSGLPSDRFSAERTGGSVSTLTIQRTQQEDSAVYLCASSLDRETQPQHFGDGTRLSIL.

The chain uses TRBV19 and TRBJ1-1, with a possible D match to TRBD1 (6 bases). Trimming left V 6 bases short and J 6 bases short, with 8 bases between. CDR3 length: 11 amino acids. Germline V gives CDR1 LNHDA, CDR2 SQIVND (reference sequence). The CDR3 DNA sequence: TGTGCCAGTAGGGGGGCTGCTGAAGCTTTCTTT. Translating gives CASRGAAEAFF.

The chain couples TRBV11-2 to TRBJ2-5, with 8 bases identical to TRBD2. The CDR3 loop spans 17 amino acids. CDR1 and CDR2 from the germline V gene are SGHAT and FQNNGV. The junction had 14 bases not matched to a gene; V was cut back by 3 bases and J by 5 bases. The CDR3 DNA follows: TGTGCCAGCAGCTTCGGCTTAGCGGGAACTGCGGGGGAGACCCAGTACTTC. Translating gives CASSFGLAGTAGETQYF. The variable domain in full, completed from reference TRBV11-2 and TRBJ2-5, reads EAGVAQSPRYKIIEKRQSVAFWCNPISGHATLYWYQQILGQGPKLLIQFQNNGVVDDSQLPKDRFSAERLKGVDSTLKIQPAKLEDSAVYLCASSFGLAGTAGETQYFGPGTRLLVL.

The chain uses TRBV27 and TRBJ1-3, with 7 positions matching TRBD1. This CDR3 contains 18 residues. The germline V gene encodes CDR1 MNHEY and CDR2 SMNVEV (reference sequence). J gave up 0 bases and V 7 bases, and 15 bases lay outside the gene matches. CDR3 region: CASTFPGQARTSGNTIYF. The CDR3 DNA reads TGTGCCAGCACCTTTCCCGGACAGGCCCGAACCTCTGGAAACACCATATATTTT.

The J gene is TRBJ2-1, the V gene TRBV27; TRBD2 aligns across 13 bases. The CDR3 runs 15 residues. The germline V gene encodes CDR1 MNHEY and CDR2 SMNVEV (reference sequence). The V gene end was trimmed by 7 bases and the J gene end by 7 bases; junction bases not matched to a gene: 7. The CDR3 DNA sequence: TGTGCCAGCACCCTTAGGACTAGCGGGAGAAATGAGCAGTTCTTC. Translating it yields CASTLRTSGRNEQFF.

This rearrangement joins TRBV27 to TRBJ2-7, with a weak D call TRBD1 (6 bases). Trimming took 3 bases from V and 0 from J, leaving 9 bases between them. The CDR3 contains 14 residues. Per the germline V gene, CDR1 is MNHEY and CDR2 is SMNVEV (reference sequence). The CDR3 nucleotides read TGTGCCAGCAGTTTTAGGGACACCTCCTACGAGCAGTACTTC. As protein: CASSFRDTSYEQYF.

The CDR3 loop reads CAGGRVPAGGPWETQYF. The CDR3 bases are TGTGCCGGGGGGCGGGTGCCAGCGGGAGGACCGTGGGAGACCCAGTACTTC. The chain joins TRBV30 to TRBJ2-5; TRBD2 matches at 9 bases. Germline CDR1 is GTSNPN and CDR2 is SVGIG (reference sequence). This CDR3 region has 17 residues. The junction had 21 bases not matched to a gene; V was cut back by 8 bases and J by 5 bases.

The chain carries TRBV5-4 and TRBJ2-7; tentative D call: TRBD2 (6 bases). CDR1 SGHNT and CDR2 YYREEE come from the germline V gene (reference sequence). V dropped 4 bases and J dropped 3 bases, with 17 bases sitting between them. CDR3 length: 15 amino acids. The CDR3 nucleotides are TGTGCCAGCAGCAGCTCAGGATCCGGGGGCTACGAGCAGTACTTC. This translates into CASSSSGSGGYEQYF.

The CDR3 DNA sequence: TGTGCCAGCAGACCAGGGGGTCTGGAGACCCAGTACTTC. It translates to CASRPGGLETQYF. This chain connects TRBV7-9 to TRBJ2-5; 7 bases line up with TRBD1. Germline loops: CDR1 SEHNR, CDR2 FQNEAQ (reference sequence). With V trimmed by 6 bases and J by 5 bases, 6 bases remained unmatched. The CDR3 sequence is 13 residues long.

The V gene is TRBV30, the J gene TRBJ2-1; D might be TRBD1 (5 bases). The V gene lost 3 bases and the J gene lost 6 bases, with 18 bases spanning the gap. This CDR3 region has 15 residues. Germline V CDR1 and CDR2: GTSNPN, SVGIG (reference sequence). The CDR3 region has the DNA TGTGCCTGGAGGCTCTGGACACCCGGCGTCAATGAGCAGTTCTTC. Translation gives CAWRLWTPGVNEQFF.

This clone was recorded only once. This rearrangement joins TRBV25-1 to TRBJ1-4; D perhaps matches TRBD1 (5 bases). This CDR3 contains 14 residues. Germline V gene data show CDR1 as MGHDK and CDR2 as SYGVNS. V shed 1 base and J shed 6 bases, with 9 bases lying between them. The CDR3: CASSESTAYEKLFF. DNA for the CDR3: TGTGCCAGCAGTGAATCGACAGCCTATGAAAAACTGTTTTTT.

This clone appeared once. The chain joins TRBV9 to TRBJ2-7; D is unresolved. Trimming pared 3 bases from V and 6 bases from J, leaving 22 bases between. Per germline, CDR1 SGDLS and CDR2 YYNGEE. CDR3 size: 16 residues. The CDR3 loop reads CASSARQYQSLSEQYF. The CDR3 DNA reads TGTGCCAGCAGCGCAAGACAATACCAGAGCCTCTCCGAGCAGTACTTC.

This clone came up a few times. The V and J genes are TRBV6-1 and TRBJ2-1; perhaps TRBD1 as D (6 bases). The CDR3 extends over 14 amino acids. Deletions cut 7 bases from V and 0 bases from J, with 10 bases between. The V gene's germline CDR1 is MNHNS and CDR2 SASEGT. CDR3 DNA sequence: TGTGCCAGCACTTACAGGGTCTCCTACAATGAGCAGTTCTTC. It translates to CASTYRVSYNEQFF.

The chain employs TRBV7-9 and TRBJ2-1, with unresolved D. Trimming took off 0 bases at V and 5 bases at J, with 5 bases between the two ends. The V gene's germline CDR1 is SEHNR and CDR2 FQNEAQ (reference sequence). The CDR3 is made up of 13 amino acids. CDR3 sequence reads: CASSLALHNEQFF. CDR3 bases: TGTGCCAGCAGCTTAGCGCTACACAATGAGCAGTTCTTC.

This clone was seen only once. The chain combines TRBV6-6 with TRBJ2-5; D is perhaps TRBD1 (5 bases). The CDR3 has 14 amino acids. The germline V and J ends were trimmed by 0 bases and 1 base, with 6 bases remaining between them. Germline V gene lookup returns CDR1 MNHNY and CDR2 SVGAGI (reference sequence). The CDR3 sequence: CASSYSGAQETQYF. The CDR3 nucleotides are TGTGCCAGCAGTTACTCTGGGGCCCAAGAGACCCAGTACTTC.

The chain combines TRBV2 with TRBJ2-7; a possible D gene is TRBD2 (6 bases). This CDR3 comprises 14 residues. Germline V CDR1 and CDR2: SNHLY, FYNNEI. V was shortened by 7 bases and J by 2 bases, with 15 bases between the two germline ends. The CDR3 spells CASKPGETAYEQYF. CDR3 nucleotide sequence: TGTGCCAGCAAACCGGGGGAGACGGCCTACGAGCAGTACTTC. Drawing the rest from reference TRBV2 and TRBJ2-7, the complete variable domain is EPEVTQTPSHQVTQMGQEVILRCVPISNHLYFYWYRQILGQKVEFLVSFYNNEISEKSEIFDDQFSVERPDGSNFTLKIRSTKLEDSAMYFCASKPGETAYEQYFGPGTRLTVT.

The rearrangement links TRBV21-1 to TRBJ1-4. TRBV21-1 is a listed pseudogene. CDR3 length: 15 residues. The DNA for the CDR3 is TGTGCCAGCAGCAAAGAACTCCGGGCTAATGAAAAACTGTTTTTT. It is translated as CASSKELRANEKLFF.

The rearrangement joins TRBV6-1 to TRBJ1-2; tentative D call: TRBD1 (5 bases). The CDR3 extends over 14 amino acids. Trimming left V 9 bases short and J 0 bases short, with 14 bases between. CDR1 is MNHNS, CDR2 SASEGT, per germline. The DNA for the CDR3 is TGTGCCAGTGATGACAGAATTGCTAACTATGGCTACACCTTC. Translated, it gives CASDDRIANYGYTF.